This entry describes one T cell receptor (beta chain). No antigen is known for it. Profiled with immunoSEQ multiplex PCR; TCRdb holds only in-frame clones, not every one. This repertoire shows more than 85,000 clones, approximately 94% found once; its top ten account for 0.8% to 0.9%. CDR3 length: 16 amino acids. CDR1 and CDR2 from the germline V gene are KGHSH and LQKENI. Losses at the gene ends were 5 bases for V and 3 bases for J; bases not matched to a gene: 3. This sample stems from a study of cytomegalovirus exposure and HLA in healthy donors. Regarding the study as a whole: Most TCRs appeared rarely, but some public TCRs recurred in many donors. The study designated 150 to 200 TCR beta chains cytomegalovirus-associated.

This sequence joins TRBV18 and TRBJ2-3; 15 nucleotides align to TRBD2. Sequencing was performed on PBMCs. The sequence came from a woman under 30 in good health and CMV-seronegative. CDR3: CASSSGLAGGTDTQYF. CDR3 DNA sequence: TGTGCCAGCTCATCCGGACTAGCGGGAGGGACAGATACGCAGTATTTT.